These T cell receptor beta chains were read from a single sample in a study of blood T cell repertoires in COVID-19. Produced via immunoSEQ multiplex PCR; TCRdb's table is partial and in-frame only. The sample yields approximately 480,000 clones, roughly nine tenths seen once. The sample consisted of peripheral blood. These receptors were taken from a man between 18 and 29 years old with COVID-19, enrolled during active disease. Both conserved end residues are part of each CDR3. D genes are given only for firm matches. Clone size is shown for a subset of rows, as once, few, many or a class of expanded clone.

TRBJ2-1 TRBV2 13 once TRBD1 TGTGCCAGCTGCGGACAGGGCTACAATGAGCAGTTCTTC CASCGQGYNEQFF
TRBJ2-5 TRBV5-1 13 . TRBD1 TGCGCCAGCTCGGCAGGGGGTGGAGAGACCCAGTACTTC CASSAGGGETQYF
TRBJ2-7 TRBV5-1 16 . TRBD2 TGCGCCAGCAGCTTAAGGAGCGGGAGGACTACCTACGAGCAGTACTTC CASSLRSGRTTYEQYF
TRBJ1-3 TRBV6-6 15 once . TGTGCCAGCAGTTCTAGGAGGAACGTGCGAAACACCATATATTTT CASSSRRNVRNTIYF
TRBJ2-5 TRBV2 15 once . TGTGCCAGCCTCCGGGAACAAGCTTTCCAAGAGACCCAGTACTTC CASLREQAFQETQYF
TRBJ2-7 TRBV30 13 . . TGTGCCTGGGGGACAAGCCCTTCCTACGAGCAGTACTTC CAWGTSPSYEQYF
TRBJ2-2 TRBV9 16 few TRBD1 TGTGCCAGCAGCGGTCCGGGACAGGGCTTGACCGGGGAGCTGTTTTTT CASSGPGQGLTGELFF
TRBJ1-1 TRBV3-1/TRBV3-2 13 . TRBD1 TGTGCCAGCAGCGCAGACAGGGACACTGAAGCTTTCTTT CASSADRDTEAFF
TRBJ1-2 TRBV6-4 13 . . TGTGCCACTACCGACAGGAGTAACTATGGCTACACCTTC CATTDRSNYGYTF
TRBJ1-3 TRBV5-1 14 . TRBD1 TGCGCCAGCAGCTTGGGCCGACAGGGAGACACCATATATTTT CASSLGRQGDTIYF
TRBJ1-1 TRBV18 16 . . TGTGCCAGCTCACCGGGACAACTGGGGAGTGGGACTGAAGCTTTCTTT CASSPGQLGSGTEAFF
TRBJ1-4 TRBV19 13 . TRBD1 TGTGCCAGCCGGGGACAGATGGAGCCAAAACTGTTTTTT CASRGQMEPKLFF
TRBJ1-5 TRBV27 13 . . TGTGCCAGCAGTTTGGAGATTTATCAGCCCCAGCATTTT CASSLEIYQPQHF
TRBJ2-1 TRBV19 14 . TRBD1 TGTGCCAGTAGTATGGGGACAGGGGGCACTGAGCAGTTCTTC CASSMGTGGTEQFF
TRBJ2-1 TRBV28 17 . . TGTGCCAGCAGTTCCCCAATGGAGGGGAGACAGTACAATGAGCAGTTCTTC CASSSPMEGRQYNEQFF
TRBJ1-6 TRBV5-8 18 few TRBD1 TGTGCCAGCAGGCCCCAACAGGGGGTTAGCTCCTATAATTCACCCCTCCACTTT CASRPQQGVSSYNSPLHF
TRBJ1-1 TRBV18 14 few . TGTGCCAGCTCACCCGGGGCCGGGGGCACTGAAGCTTTCTTT CASSPGAGGTEAFF
TRBJ1-5 TRBV6-1 14 few TRBD1 TGTGCCAGCAGTGAGGACAGGGCGTCCCAGCCCCAGCATTTT CASSEDRASQPQHF
TRBJ2-1 TRBV5-6 15 . TRBD1 TGTGCCAGCAGCCGGGGACAGGGGGGAGGCTATGAGCAGTTCTTC CASSRGQGGGYEQFF
TRBJ2-2 TRBV10-1 14 . . TGCGCCAGCTCTCCGGCGGGAAACACCGGGGAGCTGTTTTTT CASSPAGNTGELFF
TRBJ1-2 TRBV3-1/TRBV3-2 13 . TRBD1 TGTGCCAGCAGCCAAGTGACAGGGTCAGGCTACACCTTC CASSQVTGSGYTF
TRBJ2-5 TRBV23-1 13 . TRBD1 TGCGCCAGCAGCCGGGACAGGGGAGAGACCCAGTACTTC CASSRDRGETQYF
TRBJ2-3 TRBV11-2 15 . . TGTGCCAGCAGCTTAAACACAGGGAGCACAGATACGCAGTATTTT CASSLNTGSTDTQYF
TRBJ2-2 TRBV5-1 15 . . TGCGCCAGCAGCTTAGACAGCACCAACACCGGGGAGCTGTTTTTT CASSLDSTNTGELFF
TRBJ1-1 TRBV27 13 . . TGTGCCAGCAGTTTATTGAATACAGGGGAAGCTTTCTTT CASSLLNTGEAFF
TRBJ1-2 TRBV5-1 15 . . TGCGCCAGCAGTCCGGACAGATCCCTCTTCTGGGGCTACACCTTC CASSPDRSLFWGYTF
TRBJ1-1 TRBV10-3 14 . TRBD1 TGTGCCATCAGTGGGACAGGGGTCGACACTGAAGCTTTCTTT CAISGTGVDTEAFF
TRBJ2-7 TRBV5-4 15 few . TGTGCCAGCAGCCCCTCTAGGAGCCGGCCCTACGAGCAGTACTTC CASSPSRSRPYEQYF
TRBJ1-3 TRBV2 16 . . TGTGCCAGCAGCCCCCAGGGGATCCTTTCTGGAAACACCATATATTTT CASSPQGILSGNTIYF
TRBJ2-3 TRBV15 15 . TRBD2 TGTGCCACCAGCCCTGGACTAGCGGGGGTAGATACGCAGTATTTT CATSPGLAGVDTQYF
TRBJ1-5 TRBV5-1 15 . . TGCGCCAGCAGCTTGGAGGCAGGGGAGGGTCAGCCCCAGCATTTT CASSLEAGEGQPQHF
TRBJ1-5 TRBV10-1 17 . TRBD1 TGCGCCAGCAGTGAGTCGACCCTTACAGGGGCGAGGCAGCCCCAGCATTTT CASSESTLTGARQPQHF
TRBJ2-1 TRBV5-5 15 . . TGTGCCAGCCGCCTTATCTCTACTAGCTCAAAGGAGCAGTTCTTC CASRLISTSSKEQFF
TRBJ1-2 TRBV19 15 . TRBD1 TGTGCCAGTAGTATTTCCTTGGGGGACAGCTATGGCTACACCTTC CASSISLGDSYGYTF
TRBJ2-5 TRBV19 15 . . TGTGCCAGTCATCACGTACAGGGTAGGGGAGAGACCCAGTACTTC CASHHVQGRGETQYF
TRBJ2-5 TRBV7-9 13 . . TGTGCCAGCAGCTTACGTTCTCAAGAGACCCAGTACTTC CASSLRSQETQYF
TRBJ2-1 TRBV27 17 . TRBD2 TGTGCCAGCAGTTCTGGGACTAGCGGGAGTCCCTACAATGAGCAGTTCTTC CASSSGTSGSPYNEQFF
TRBJ2-3 TRBV6-5 14 . TRBD1 TGTGCCAGCAGCTTACAGGGGGCAAAAGATACGCAGTATTTT CASSLQGAKDTQYF
TRBJ1-2 TRBV11-2 18 . TRBD1 TGTGCCAGCAGCTTAACCCCCACCCCAGGACAGGGAAGCGGTGGCTACACCTTC CASSLTPTPGQGSGGYTF
TRBJ2-1 TRBV2 15 . TRBD2 TGTGCCAGCAGTGTGGGGGGGAGGGCGAGGAATGAGCAGTTCTTC CASSVGGRARNEQFF
TRBJ2-3 TRBV5-1 16 . TRBD2 TGCGCCAGCAGACTAGCGGGAGGTGCTGGCACAGATACGCAGTATTTT CASRLAGGAGTDTQYF
TRBJ2-3 TRBV3-1/TRBV3-2 18 few TRBD2 TGTGCCAGCAGCCAAGGGGGGCTAGCGGGAGCACACACAGATACGCAGTATTTT CASSQGGLAGAHTDTQYF
TRBJ1-2 TRBV9 13 . . TGTGCCAGCAGCGGGACAGTACGATATGGCTACACCTTC CASSGTVRYGYTF
TRBJ1-1 TRBV2 14 . . TGTGCCAGCAGTGAGTCCACCAGAAACACTGAAGCTTTCTTT CASSESTRNTEAFF
TRBJ1-1 TRBV7-2 13 few . TGTGCCAGCAGCTTAGGGAGACGGGTGGAGGCTTTCTTT CASSLGRRVEAFF
TRBJ1-1 TRBV5-4 16 . TRBD1 TGTGCCAGCAGCTTGGAAACAGGGGGCGAGGGCACTGAAGCTTTCTTT CASSLETGGEGTEAFF
TRBJ2-5 TRBV12-5 17 once TRBD2 TGTGCTAGTGGTTCCCCTTTAGTAGCGGGAGATCAAGAGACCCAGTACTTC CASGSPLVAGDQETQYF
TRBJ2-2 TRBV11-3 15 . TRBD1 TGTGCCAGCAGCTCCCGGGACAGGGGATTCGGGGAGCTGTTTTTT CASSSRDRGFGELFF
TRBJ2-7 TRBV2 15 . . TGTGCCAGCAGGGCAGACAGGCACAGAGGCTACGAGCAGTACTTC CASRADRHRGYEQYF
TRBJ1-5 TRBV24-1 15 once . TGTGCCACCAGTGATTTCAGGGGCTACAATCAGCCCCAGCATTTT CATSDFRGYNQPQHF
TRBJ1-2 TRBV19 14 few TRBD1 TGTGCCAGTATCGGACAGGATCTTCACTATGGCTACACCTTC CASIGQDLHYGYTF
TRBJ2-3 TRBV5-6 15 . TRBD1 TGTGCCAGCAGCCCGGGACAGGGAAACACAGATACGCAGTATTTT CASSPGQGNTDTQYF
TRBJ2-7 TRBV18 15 . TRBD1 TGTGCCAGCTCACCTCTGACAGGGGAAGGGAACGAGCAGTACTTC CASSPLTGEGNEQYF
TRBJ1-2 TRBV28 15 . TRBD1 TGTGCCAGCAGTTCCGACAGGGGAGGAAACTATGGCTACACCTTC CASSSDRGGNYGYTF
TRBJ2-7 TRBV7-2 16 . TRBD2 TGTGCCAGCAGCAAAGGTCCTAGCGGGGGACCCTACGAGCAGTACTTC CASSKGPSGGPYEQYF
TRBJ2-3 TRBV7-5 15 . . TGTGTCAGGAGAGGACAGGACCCAGGGGGAGATACGCAGTATTTT CVRRGQDPGGDTQYF
TRBJ2-3 TRBV5-1 14 . . TGCGCCAGCAGTCGGGGGGCAGGGACAGATACGCAGTATTTT CASSRGAGTDTQYF